This T cell receptor beta chain originates from a study of blood T cells in healthy people across ages. The germline gives CDR1 MNHGY, CDR2 SAAAGT. The V gene end was trimmed by 4 bases and the J gene end by 5 bases; junction bases not matched to a gene: 6. The length of the CDR3 is 16 residues. Together with a sample-barcoded 5' primer, a J-beta primer mix was included in a second PCR lasting roughly 7 to 11 cycles. TCRdb passed the 5' RACE reads through MiXCR, listing each CDR3 protein once. The repertoire holds 1.5 million to 2 million distinct CDR3 sequences, with 28% as singletons. This chain joins TRBV6-8 and TRBJ2-1, with 12 bases that match TRBD2. This TCR derives from a woman in her twenties or thirties in good health. The specimen was blood. The CDR3 spells CASSSRLAGVHNEQFF. The CDR3 DNA reads TGTGCCAGCAGTTCCAGACTAGCGGGGGTCCACAATGAGCAGTTCTTC.